The clone carrying this T cell receptor (beta chain) came up once. Its antigen is not known. The record originates from a study of shared clonotypes between healthy human individuals. The wider study: CD4 naive cells filled three plates per donor, CD4 memory three, CD8 naive two and CD8 memory one. Overall study results and limits: Deeper or shallower sequencing was expected to change how clonotypes are shared among donors. Sampling covered blood only; tissue repertoires likely differ.

Repertoires were generated with immunoSEQ multiplex PCR, while TCRdb's copy carries only in-frame clones and drops some. The table shows some 2,100,000 clones, with roughly 95% occurring only once. This CDR3 is built from 17 residues. CDR1 is LNHDA, CDR2 SQIVND, per germline (reference sequence). With 3 bases removed from V and 7 bases from J, the gap between germline ends came to 24 bases. The V call is TRBV19, the J call TRBJ2-5, with TRBD1 as a possible D gene (5 bases). The sequence derives from a man between 18 and 29 years old in good health. Sequenced material: naive CD4+ T cells sorted from blood. Subset denoted: CD45RA+ positively selected. The CDR3 nucleotides are TGTGCCAGTAGTATTATCCCCCAGGTCCCCCCTAGGGGGACCCAGTACTTC. Protein: CASSIIPQVPPRGTQYF.